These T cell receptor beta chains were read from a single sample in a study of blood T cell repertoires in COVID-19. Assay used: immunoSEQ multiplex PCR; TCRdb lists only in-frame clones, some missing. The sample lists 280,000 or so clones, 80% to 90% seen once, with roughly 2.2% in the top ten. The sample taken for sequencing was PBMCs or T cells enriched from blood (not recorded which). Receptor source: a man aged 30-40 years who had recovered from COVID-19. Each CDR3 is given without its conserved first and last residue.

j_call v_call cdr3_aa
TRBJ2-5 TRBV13 ASSPRVQGAQETQY
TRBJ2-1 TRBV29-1 SVPTSAVYNEQF
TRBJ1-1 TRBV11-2 ASGQQGNTEAF
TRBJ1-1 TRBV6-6 ASSRGGGINTEAF
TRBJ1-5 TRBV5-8 ASSFQGVDQPQH
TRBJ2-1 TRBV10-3 AISETSGEWNEQF
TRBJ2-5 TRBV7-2 ASSWTSGGWETQY
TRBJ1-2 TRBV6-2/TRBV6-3 ASSSGTELDYGYT
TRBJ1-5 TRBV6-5 ASSSSTGEANQPQH
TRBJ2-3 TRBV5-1 ASSLAGVGDGDTQY
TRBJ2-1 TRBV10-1 ASSDYPNEQF
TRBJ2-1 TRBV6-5 ASCQTSGGAYEQF
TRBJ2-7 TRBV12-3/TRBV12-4 ASSFSLVSEQY
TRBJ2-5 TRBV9 ASSVRDRDEETQY
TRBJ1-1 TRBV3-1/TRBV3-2 ASSQVRVNTEAF
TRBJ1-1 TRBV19 ASRNKRQGNTEAF
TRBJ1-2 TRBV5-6 ASSLGTAGQGRANYGYT
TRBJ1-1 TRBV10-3 AISDLGGDTEAF
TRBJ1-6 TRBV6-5 ASKAQDIHNSPLH
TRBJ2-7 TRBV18 ASSPRSRVHEQY
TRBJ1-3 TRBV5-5 ASSQPGTTSSSGNTIY
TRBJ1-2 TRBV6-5 ASSYIYGAEGYGYT
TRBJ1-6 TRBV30 AWSEQGNSPLH
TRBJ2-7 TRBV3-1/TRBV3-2 ASSGRQGWEQY
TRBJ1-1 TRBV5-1 ASSFDRQNTEAF
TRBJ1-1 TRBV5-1 ASSPSGGSTEAF
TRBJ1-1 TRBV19 ASSFSHRNTEAF
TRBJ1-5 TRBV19 ASRLRQGNQPQH
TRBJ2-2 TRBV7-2 ASGPRGAGTNTGELF
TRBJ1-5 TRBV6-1 ASSGPGQGPYQPQH
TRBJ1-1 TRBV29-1 SVVIGGWDTEAF
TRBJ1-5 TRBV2 ASSVTQGRVSNQPQH
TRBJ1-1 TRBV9 ASSGVGGTEAF
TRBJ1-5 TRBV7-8 ASSPGRVRNQPQH
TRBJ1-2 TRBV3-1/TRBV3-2 ASSQTSNYGYT
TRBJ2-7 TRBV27 ARGVGEQY
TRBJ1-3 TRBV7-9 ASSPRQGGIGNTIY
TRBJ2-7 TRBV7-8 ASSERGEQY